A single sample gave rise to the 29 T cell receptor beta chains below, sequenced in a study of PD-1 blockade in classical Hodgkin lymphoma. All patients relapsed after autologous stem cell transplantation, and brentuximab vedotin exposure varied. Generated by immunoSEQ multiplex PCR, the TCRdb table keeps only in-frame clones and is missing some. The sample lists approximately 17,000 clones, roughly 63% occurring once. The sequencing used peripheral blood mononuclear cells (PBMCs), collected before the second cycle of nivolumab. These receptors all come from a human donor with classical Hodgkin lymphoma.

The V and J genes are TRBV18 and TRBJ1-1; no clear D gene. Germline lookup yields CDR1 KGHSH and CDR2 LQKENI. V was trimmed by 3 bases and J by 1 base, leaving 9 bases between them. This CDR3 region has 14 residues. The CDR3 nucleotides read TGTGCCAGCTCACCCGGCCACCCGAACACTGAAGCTTTCTTT. Encoded protein: CASSPGHPNTEAFF.

This clone was detected a few times. V gene TRBV6-1 combines with J gene TRBJ1-1, with D perhaps TRBD1 (5 bases). This CDR3 has 15 residues. Germline CDR1 reads MNHNS; CDR2 reads SASEGT. Trimming shortened V by 2 bases and J by 0 bases, and 10 bases separated the two germline ends. The CDR3 bases are TGTGCCAGCAGTGAATTTGGGGACTTGAACACTGAAGCTTTCTTT. It yields the protein CASSEFGDLNTEAFF.

V is TRBV2 and J is TRBJ2-7, with D uncertain. The V gene lost 2 bases and the J gene lost 4 bases, with 9 bases spanning the gap. The CDR3 is 13 residues long. Germline V CDR1 and CDR2: SNHLY, FYNNEI. CDR3 sequence (DNA): TGTGCCAGCAGTGAACCGGGCCGGTACGAGCAGTACTTC. It translates to CASSEPGRYEQYF.

The rearrangement links TRBV5-1 to TRBJ2-1; 12 bases map to TRBD2. CDR1 is SGHRS, CDR2 YFSETQ, per germline. This CDR3 spans 16 amino acids. V was clipped by 2 bases and J by 1 base; unmatched bases: 1. In DNA, the CDR3 is TGCGCCAGCAGCTTACTAGCGGGAGGTTCCTACAATGAGCAGTTCTTC. Protein product: CASSLLAGGSYNEQFF. The variable domain in full, with the rest retrieved from reference TRBV5-1 and TRBJ2-1, is KAGVTQTPRYLIKTRGQQVTLSCSPISGHRSVSWYQQTPGQGLQFLFEYFSETQRNKGNFPGRFSGRQFSNSRSEMNVSTLELGDSALYLCASSLLAGGSYNEQFFGPGTRLTVL.

The chain links TRBV11-3 to TRBJ2-1, with 8 bases lining up with TRBD2. Unmatched junction bases numbered 4, after V lost 4 bases and J lost 8 bases. This CDR3 contains 13 residues. Germline values: CDR1 SGHNT, CDR2 YENEEA. The CDR3 spells CASSSTSGYEQFF. Here the CDR3 DNA reads TGTGCCAGCAGCTCAACTAGCGGCTATGAGCAGTTCTTC.

The chain carries TRBV10-3 and TRBJ2-3; D is possibly TRBD1 (5 bases). Trimming took off 7 bases at V and 4 bases at J, with 12 bases between the two ends. This CDR3 comprises 13 residues. Germline V gene sequence: CDR1 ENHRY, CDR2 SYGVKD. The DNA of the CDR3 is TGTGCCATCATGGGGCTAAAGGCAGATACGCAGTATTTT. This gives the protein CAIMGLKADTQYF.

This clone was seen only once. CDR3 DNA sequence: TGTGCCAGCAGTCCGCGGGGCCGCTTCAATGAAAAACTGTTTTTT. This gives the protein CASSPRGRFNEKLFF. The chain has TRBV28 and TRBJ1-4, with a possible D match to TRBD1 (5 bases). The CDR3 contains 15 residues. V lost 5 bases to trimming and J lost 5 bases, with 15 bases between them. The germline gives CDR1 MDHEN, CDR2 SYDVKM.

CDR3 in amino acids: CASSPTSIGQVIHNTEAFF. The DNA of the CDR3 is TGTGCCAGCAGCCCCACGTCAATTGGACAGGTTATTCACAACACTGAAGCTTTCTTT. V and J are TRBV21-1 and TRBJ1-1; the table's D gene call, TRBD1, was not cross checked with the DNA. TRBV21-1 is a pseudogene. The length of the CDR3 is 19 residues.

The chain has TRBV7-9 and TRBJ1-4; the match to TRBD1 covers 8 bases. Germline loops: CDR1 SEHNR, CDR2 FQNEAQ (reference sequence). J gave up 7 bases and V 5 bases, and 9 bases lay outside the gene matches. The CDR3 is 15 amino acids. The CDR3 DNA reads as TGTGCCAGCAGCCCCCGACAGGGGCTTGGTGAAAAACTGTTTTTT. The encoded protein is CASSPRQGLGEKLFF.

This chain connects TRBV20-1 to TRBJ1-2, with no clear D. Looked up from germline, CDR1 is DFQATT and CDR2 is SNEGSKA (reference sequence). The V and J ends lost 6 bases and 7 bases respectively, with 9 bases between them. This CDR3 has 10 amino acids. The CDR3 DNA reads as TGCAGTGCCGACATAACTGGCTACACCTTC. Its protein product is CSADITGYTF.

This rearrangement joins TRBV7-2 to TRBJ1-1; the D is unclear. The ends were cut back, 5 bases at V and 1 base at J, with 14 bases in the middle. Germline-derived CDR1 and CDR2 are SGHTA and FQGNSA. This CDR3 spans 15 amino acids. The DNA of the CDR3 is TGTGCCAGCAGCCCTAGGCTCTACGGGAACACTGAAGCTTTCTTT. Its translation: CASSPRLYGNTEAFF.

This chain uses TRBV7-2 with TRBJ2-3; 8 bases align to TRBD2. Germline trimming cut 1 base from V and 5 bases from J; bases unmatched to any gene: 11. CDR1 is SGHTA and CDR2 is FQGNSA in the germline V gene. The CDR3 is 17 residues long. The CDR3 here is CASSLVVAGTLGDTQYF. In DNA form, the CDR3 reads TGTGCCAGCAGCTTAGTAGTAGCGGGAACTCTGGGAGATACGCAGTATTTT.

The gene calls are TRBV10-3 and TRBJ2-7; 7 bases line up with TRBD1. Trimming cost V 2 bases and J 5 bases; bases outside gene matches: 3. CDR3 length: 13 amino acids. Germline V gene lookup returns CDR1 ENHRY and CDR2 SYGVKD. For the CDR3, the DNA is TGTGCCATCAGTGAGGGGCAGGGGGACGAGCAGTACTTC. This gives the protein CAISEGQGDEQYF.

The genes are TRBV2 and TRBJ1-5, with D hard to call. This CDR3 spans 15 amino acids. Germline V CDR1 and CDR2: SNHLY, FYNNEI. The V gene lost 4 bases and the J gene lost 4 bases, with 14 bases spanning the gap. CDR3 region: CASSVGREGNQPQHF. DNA for the CDR3: TGTGCCAGCAGTGTAGGGAGGGAGGGTAATCAGCCCCAGCATTTT.

CDR3 DNA: TGTGCCAGCAGCCGGGACAACTTGAACACTGAAGCTTTCTTT. This encodes CASSRDNLNTEAFF. The rearrangement uses TRBV5-4 and TRBJ1-1, with D perhaps TRBD1 (6 bases). V lost 4 bases and J 0 bases, leaving 10 bases between the germline ends. This CDR3 region has 14 residues. Germline lookup yields CDR1 SGHNT and CDR2 YYREEE (reference sequence).

The chain combines TRBV27 with TRBJ1-1, with D unresolved. The V end was cut by 3 bases, the J end by 2 bases, with 13 bases between. This CDR3 contains 15 residues. The germline CDR1 and CDR2 sequences are MNHEY and SMNVEV (reference sequence). CDR3 loop: CASSFRTSPNTEAFF. The CDR3 nucleotides are TGTGCCAGCAGTTTCAGGACGTCTCCTAACACTGAAGCTTTCTTT.

The rearrangement uses TRBV9 and TRBJ2-3; 8 bases match TRBD1. The trim removed 3 bases at V and 0 bases at J, leaving 3 bases unmatched. CDR1 is SGDLS and CDR2 is YYNGEE in the germline V gene. This CDR3 is 15 amino acids long. CDR3 sequence (DNA): TGTGCCAGCAGCGCAGGGGGCCTGAGCACAGATACGCAGTATTTT. It codes for CASSAGGLSTDTQYF.

The V call is TRBV5-1, the J call TRBJ2-1; no firm D call. Looked up from germline, CDR1 is SGHRS and CDR2 is YFSETQ. The ends were cut back, 4 bases at V and 3 bases at J, with 20 bases in the middle. The CDR3 runs to 17 residues. Written as DNA, the CDR3 is TGCGCCAGCAGCGGTCTGTTGTCTAGACTTTTCTACAATGAGCAGTTCTTC. Translated, it gives CASSGLLSRLFYNEQFF. Filled out from reference TRBV5-1 and TRBJ2-1, the complete variable domain reads KAGVTQTPRYLIKTRGQQVTLSCSPISGHRSVSWYQQTPGQGLQFLFEYFSETQRNKGNFPGRFSGRQFSNSRSEMNVSTLELGDSALYLCASSGLLSRLFYNEQFFGPGTRLTVL.

The V gene is TRBV5-1, the J gene TRBJ2-7, with 9 bases identical to TRBD1. V gave up 3 bases and J gave up 5 bases; unmatched junction bases: 6. CDR1 and CDR2 from the germline V gene are SGHRS and YFSETQ. The CDR3 consists of 14 residues. The CDR3 DNA reads as TGCGCCAGCAGCTGGCGGACAGGGGCCGACGAGCAGTACTTC. It specifies CASSWRTGADEQYF.

The rearrangement links TRBV27 to TRBJ2-7; either TRBD1 or TRBD2 may supply D (5 bases each). The ends were cut back, 7 bases at V and 4 bases at J, with 17 bases in the middle. The CDR3 sequence is 14 residues long. Germline V gene lookup returns CDR1 MNHEY and CDR2 SMNVEV (reference sequence). CDR3: CASTPGPALYEQYF. CDR3 DNA: TGTGCCAGCACCCCGGGACCAGCTTTATACGAGCAGTACTTC.

The chain uses TRBV2 and TRBJ1-1, with 7 bases that match TRBD1. This CDR3 comprises 14 residues. V gave up 4 bases and J gave up 4 bases; unmatched junction bases: 6. The germline gives CDR1 SNHLY, CDR2 FYNNEI. CDR3 nucleotide sequence: TGTGCCAGCAGTGGCCCGGCAGGGGGCACTGAAGCTTTCTTT. The encoded protein is CASSGPAGGTEAFF.

The V and J genes are TRBV7-2 and TRBJ2-7, with TRBD2 as a possible D gene (5 bases). The CDR3 runs to 14 residues. Germline CDR1 SGHTA, CDR2 FQGNSA. V lost 1 base, J lost 5 bases, and 12 bases lay in between. The CDR3 is CASSLVSSWDEQYF. Here the CDR3 DNA reads TGTGCCAGCAGCTTAGTGTCTAGCTGGGACGAGCAGTACTTC.

The rearrangement uses TRBV6-6 and TRBJ2-3, with a tentative D call TRBD2 (6 bases). Germline CDR1 is MNHNY and CDR2 is SVGAGI (reference sequence). The CDR3 has 14 residues. Trimming removed 2 bases from V and 5 bases from J, with 11 bases in between. This CDR3 is CASSYGRTQDTQYF. In DNA form, the CDR3 reads TGTGCCAGCAGTTACGGGAGGACACAAGATACGCAGTATTTT.

This rearrangement joins TRBV29-1 to TRBJ1-3, with D tentatively TRBD1 (5 bases). The germline V gene encodes CDR1 SQVTM and CDR2 ANQGSEA. Trimming pared 3 bases from V and 8 bases from J, leaving 8 bases between. The CDR3 sequence is 11 residues long. The chain's CDR3 is CSVDRVDTIYF. The CDR3 region has the DNA TGCAGCGTTGACAGGGTGGACACCATATATTTT.

This clone was counted a few times. V and J are TRBV18 and TRBJ2-7; 7 bases are a match to TRBD1. The length of the CDR3 is 16 residues. The junction had 6 bases not matched to a gene; V was cut back by 1 base and J by 0 bases. Germline assignment: CDR1 KGHSH and CDR2 LQKENI. CDR3 sequence: CASSPRNTGDSYEQYF. The CDR3, as DNA: TGTGCCAGCTCACCACGTAACACAGGGGACTCCTACGAGCAGTACTTC.

This clone was recorded a few times. The genes are TRBV6-4 and TRBJ2-2; the D is unclear. The ends were cut back, 0 bases at V and 6 bases at J, with 5 bases in the middle. The CDR3 has 13 amino acids. CDR1 and CDR2 from the germline V gene are MRHNA and SNTAGT. The CDR3 reads CASSDSGPGELFF. The CDR3, as DNA: TGTGCCAGCAGTGACTCAGGGCCCGGGGAGCTGTTTTTT.

The chain has TRBV6-5 and TRBJ2-5, with 7 bases lining up with TRBD2. There are 15 residues in the CDR3. V shed 0 bases, J shed 1 base, and the junction held 2 bases outside the gene matches. The germline V gene encodes CDR1 MNHEY and CDR2 SVGAGI. The CDR3 is CASSYSASGQETQYF. In DNA form, the CDR3 reads TGTGCCAGCAGTTACTCGGCTAGCGGCCAAGAGACCCAGTACTTC.

The rearrangement links TRBV27 to TRBJ2-7; 12 bases align to TRBD2. This CDR3 region has 16 residues. Trimming removed 6 bases from V and 0 bases from J; junction bases left unmatched: 6. In germline, CDR1 is MNHEY, CDR2 SMNVEV (reference sequence). The CDR3 sequence: CASSLTTSGSSYEQYF. Written as DNA, the CDR3 is TGTGCCAGCAGCCTCACGACTAGCGGGAGCTCCTACGAGCAGTACTTC.

The genes are TRBV9 and TRBJ1-1; D might be TRBD1 (6 bases). CDR3 length equals 13 residues. Germline CDR1 reads SGDLS; CDR2 reads YYNGEE. V was pared by 9 bases and J by 1 base, with 13 bases between. The CDR3 nucleotides are TGTGCCACCGGCAGGGGAGGGAACACTGAAGCTTTCTTT. This gives the protein CATGRGGNTEAFF.